The 13 T cell receptor beta chains below were found in one sample sequenced in a study of early T cells in non-severe SARS-CoV-2 infection. TCRdb processed the 5' RACE reads anew with MiXCR; each CDR3 protein has one entry. The sample carries 85,000 to 90,000 distinct CDR3 sequences, 12% to 15% recorded once. The specimen sequenced was whole blood. All receptors derive from an adult who was a healthcare worker with PCR-confirmed SARS-CoV-2 infection or an uninfected control (not recorded which).

This clonotype has more than one count but fewer than ten. The genes are TRBV20-1 and TRBJ2-7, with a tentative D call TRBD2 (7 bases). The CDR3 covers 16 residues. Looked up from germline, CDR1 is DFQATT and CDR2 is SNEGSKA (reference sequence). V was shortened by 6 bases and J by 5 bases, with 26 bases between the two germline ends. The CDR3 protein is CSAPVLTGGPTNEQYF. The CDR3 DNA is TGCAGTGCCCCCGTTCTCACGGGGGGCCCGACCAACGAGCAGTACTTC.

This clonotype has only a few counts. The V and J genes are TRBV4-2 and TRBJ1-6; D is ambiguous. Germline loops: CDR1 LGHNA, CDR2 YNFKEQ. V lost 1 base and J lost 7, with 14 bases in between. The CDR3 covers 16 residues. CDR3 region: CASSQGLRESNSPLHF. Written as DNA, the CDR3 is TGTGCCAGCAGCCAAGGTCTTCGGGAATCCAATTCACCCCTCCACTTT.

This clonotype came up many times. CDR3 coding DNA: TGCAGTGCTAGACCCGGGACAGTATTACCTCAGCCCCAGCATTTT. As protein: CSARPGTVLPQPQHF. The J gene is TRBJ1-5, the V gene TRBV20-1, with TRBD1 matching 7 bases. Germline trimming cut 2 bases from V and 6 bases from J; bases unmatched to any gene: 10. Germline V gives CDR1 DFQATT, CDR2 SNEGSKA (reference sequence). The CDR3 loop spans 15 amino acids.

The rearrangement uses TRBV7-9 and TRBJ2-7, with D unresolved. The germline V and J ends were trimmed by 3 bases and 3 bases, with 9 bases remaining between them. CDR1 and CDR2 from the germline V gene are SEHNR and FQNEAQ (reference sequence). The CDR3 is 13 residues long. The CDR3 spells CASSLDGVYEQYF. CDR3 DNA: TGTGCCAGCAGCTTGGACGGAGTCTACGAGCAGTACTTC.

The chain joins TRBV6-4 to TRBJ2-1, with TRBD2 matching over 10 bases. The CDR3 is made up of 15 amino acids. V trimming: 5 bases; J trimming: 8 bases; junction bases outside the gene matches: 9. The V gene's germline CDR1 is MRHNA and CDR2 SNTAGT. This chain's CDR3 is CASSPPGLALHEQFF. The CDR3, as DNA: TGTGCCAGCAGTCCCCCGGGACTAGCGCTCCATGAGCAGTTCTTC.

This clonotype has just a few counts. V and J are TRBV28 and TRBJ2-1; D remains ambiguous. Germline CDR1 is MDHEN and CDR2 is SYDVKM. Trimming removed 11 bases from V and 0 bases from J, with 11 bases in between. The length of the CDR3 is 13 residues. The CDR3 DNA sequence: TGTGCCGACCGGGTCGTCTCCTACAATGAGCAGTTCTTC. The encoded protein is CADRVVSYNEQFF.

This rearrangement joins TRBV6-6 to TRBJ2-3, with 9 bases matching TRBD1. The germline gives CDR1 MNHNY, CDR2 SVGAGI (reference sequence). Trimming took 6 bases from V and 6 from J; bases not matched to a gene: 13. The CDR3 has 16 residues. CDR3: CASSSRPGQGLDTQYF. In DNA form, the CDR3 reads TGTGCCAGCAGCTCAAGACCGGGACAGGGTTTGGATACGCAGTATTTT.

The chain carries TRBV24-1 and TRBJ2-2; D ambiguous. From germline, CDR1 is KGHDR and CDR2 SFDVKD. This CDR3 is 14 amino acids long. V was clipped by 3 bases and J by 0 bases, with 4 bases between them. The chain's CDR3 is CATSDHANTGELFF. In nucleotides, the CDR3 is TGTGCCACCAGTGATCATGCGAACACCGGGGAGCTGTTTTTT.

There are a few counts of this clonotype. The CDR3 here is CATSEGRSEQYF. The CDR3 bases are TGTGCCACCAGTGAGGGGAGATCCGAGCAGTACTTC. The chain joins TRBV24-1 to TRBJ2-7, with D perhaps matching TRBD2 (5 bases). The germline V and J ends were trimmed by 4 bases and 6 bases, with 9 bases remaining between them. The CDR3 consists of 12 residues. Germline lookup yields CDR1 KGHDR and CDR2 SFDVKD.

This clonotype was seen only a few times. The chain has TRBV12-3 or TRBV12-4 and TRBJ1-5; D unclear. The CDR3 spans 15 residues. V lost 3 bases and J lost 0, with 9 bases in between. CDR3 DNA sequence: TGTGCCAGCAGTTTGGCAGTCGCTAGCAATCAGCCCCAGCATTTT. The encoded protein is CASSLAVASNQPQHF.

The chain has TRBV4-3 and TRBJ2-5; D perhaps matches TRBD1 (5 bases). The germline CDR1 and CDR2 sequences are LGHNA and YSLEER. V gave up 9 bases and J gave up 5 bases, with 10 bases separating them. The CDR3 spans 11 residues. The CDR3 coding sequence is TGCGCCAGAAGGGGTCCCGAGACCCAGTACTTC. Its protein is CARRGPETQYF.

This clonotype showed up many times. The genes are TRBV19 and TRBJ2-3; the D is unclear. V lost 8 bases and J 6 bases, leaving 12 bases between the germline ends. Germline values: CDR1 LNHDA, CDR2 SQIVND (reference sequence). The CDR3 is 12 amino acids. CDR3: CASRYGLDTQYF. The CDR3 bases are TGTGCCAGTCGTTACGGTCTCGATACGCAGTATTTT. Variable domain in full (rest from reference TRBV19 and TRBJ2-3): DGGITQSPKYLFRKEGQNVTLSCEQNLNHDAMYWYRQDPGQGLRLIYYSQIVNDFQKGDIAEGYSVSREKKESFPLTVTSAQKNPTAFYLCASRYGLDTQYFGPGTRLTVL.

This clonotype is labeled as medium-sized. The chain uses TRBV6-1 and TRBJ1-5; no clear D. This CDR3 is built from 15 residues. Germline V gene sequence: CDR1 MNHNS, CDR2 SASEGT. The V and J ends lost 2 bases and 5 bases respectively, with 13 bases between them. CDR3 amino acids: CASSESSGDYQPQHF. CDR3 bases: TGTGCCAGCAGTGAAAGTAGCGGGGATTATCAGCCCCAGCATTTT.